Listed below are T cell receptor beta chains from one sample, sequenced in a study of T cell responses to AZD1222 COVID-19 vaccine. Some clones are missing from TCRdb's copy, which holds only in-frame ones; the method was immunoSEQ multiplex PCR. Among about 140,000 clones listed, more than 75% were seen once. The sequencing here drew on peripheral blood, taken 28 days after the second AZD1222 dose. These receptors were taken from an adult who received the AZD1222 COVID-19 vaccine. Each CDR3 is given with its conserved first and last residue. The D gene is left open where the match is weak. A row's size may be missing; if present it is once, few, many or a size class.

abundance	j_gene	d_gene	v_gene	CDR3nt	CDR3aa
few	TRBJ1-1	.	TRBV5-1	TGCGCCAGCAGGGAGGATTTCGGCCCCAGCACTGAAGCTTTCTTT	CASREDFGPSTEAFF
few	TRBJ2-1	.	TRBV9	TGTGCCAGCAGCGCCCTCACGGACTACACGAATTACAATGAGCAGTTCTTC	CASSALTDYTNYNEQFF
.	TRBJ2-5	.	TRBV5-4	TGTGCCAGCAGCTTGGGCGGGGGCGGAGAGACCCAGTACTTC	CASSLGGGGETQYF
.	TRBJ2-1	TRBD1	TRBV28	TGTGCCAGCAGCAAGACAGGGGTCCATGAGCAGTTCTTC	CASSKTGVHEQFF
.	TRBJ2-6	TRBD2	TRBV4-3	TGCGCCAGCAGTTCCGGGACTAGCAAACCTGGGGCCAACGTCCTGACTTTC	CASSSGTSKPGANVLTF
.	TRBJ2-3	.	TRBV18	TGTGCCAGCTCCCTAGATAGCGTTCACACAGATACGCAGTATTTT	CASSLDSVHTDTQYF
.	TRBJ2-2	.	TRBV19	TGTGCCAGTAGCCCCCTCCAGGGGTTCACCGGGGAGCTGTTTTTT	CASSPLQGFTGELFF
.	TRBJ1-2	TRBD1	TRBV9	TGTGCCAGCAGCGCCTCGGGGGGCCGGACAGGGGCTCACTATGGCTACACCTTC	CASSASGGRTGAHYGYTF
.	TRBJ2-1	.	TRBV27	TGTGCCAGCAGTTTAGGGCAGGGAGGCGGAGGTGAGCAGTTCTTC	CASSLGQGGGGEQFF
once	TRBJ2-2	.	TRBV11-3	TGTGCCAGCAGCTTAGACCGGTGGGGGGAGCTGTTTTTT	CASSLDRWGELFF
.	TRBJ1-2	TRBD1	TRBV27	TGTGCCAGCAGTTTATGGGGGACAGGAAATGGCTACACCTTC	CASSLWGTGNGYTF
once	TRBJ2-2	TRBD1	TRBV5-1	TGCGCCAGCAGCTTGGCAGGGGGGACAGGGATCACCGGGGAGCTGTTTTTT	CASSLAGGTGITGELFF
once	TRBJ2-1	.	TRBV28	TGTGCCAGCAGTTTAGTCCAAGGCGGGCGGGAGCAGTTCTTC	CASSLVQGGREQFF
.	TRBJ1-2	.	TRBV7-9	TGTGCCAGCAGCCCCTGGGGCACGCGGGGCGATGGCTACACCTTC	CASSPWGTRGDGYTF
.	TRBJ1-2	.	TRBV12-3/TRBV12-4	TGTGCCAGCAGTACGACAGAGCTCTATGGCTACACCTTC	CASSTTELYGYTF
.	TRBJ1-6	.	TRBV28	TGTGCCAGCAGACTATCGAGCTCCTATAATTCACCCCTCCACTTT	CASRLSSSYNSPLHF